The present entry profiles one T cell receptor (beta chain) with its context. This sample was included in a study of blood T cell repertoires in COVID-19. Study-wide context: Some COVID-19 samples were acute and others convalescent; all came from the United States, Italy and Spain.

Germline V gene lookup returns CDR1 SGHRS and CDR2 YFSETQ. V shed 0 bases, J shed 8 bases, and the junction held 10 bases outside the gene matches. The CDR3 spans 15 residues. Profiling relied on immunoSEQ multiplex PCR, and the TCRdb table lists in-frame clones only, not all of them. The sample shows 160,000 or so clones, roughly 87% of them seen only once. The chain couples TRBV5-1 to TRBJ1-2; the match to TRBD1 covers 7 bases. The sequence came from a woman in her forties or fifties with acute or convalescent COVID-19. What was sequenced was peripheral blood. CDR3 in amino acids: CASSLEWDRPWGYTF. For the CDR3, the DNA is TGCGCCAGCAGCTTGGAATGGGACAGACCGTGGGGCTACACCTTC.